The clone carrying this T cell receptor beta chain was picked up a small number of times. Its target is unknown. TCRdb reanalysed the 5' RACE reads using MiXCR and keeps one entry per CDR3 protein. The table has around 1.7 million distinct CDR3 sequences, 32% seen once. The V and J ends lost 0 bases and 4 bases, in that order; junction bases with no gene match: 9. Germline V gene sequence: CDR1 DFQATT, CDR2 SNEGSKA (reference sequence). The CDR3 length is 17 residues. The data originate from a study of identical twins. General study points: Recombination models fit unrelated individuals' TCR alpha sharing but underestimated twins'. Carriage of fewer insertions was seen in abundant cord blood beta clonotypes, whereas memory repertoires showed none.

V usage is TRBV20-1 and J usage is TRBJ1-6, with TRBD1 identical over 7 bases. The sequence derives from a newborn girl in good health. The sequenced sample was cord blood. CDR3 coding DNA: TGCAGTGCTAGAGATAGTACTGGACAGGCTTATAATTCACCCCTCCACTTT. Translation: CSARDSTGQAYNSPLHF.